The T cell receptor beta chain described here comes from a study of blood T cells in healthy people across ages. Study-level findings and limits: Getting older went along with TCR beta diversity per million T cells dropping roughly linearly. Samples with more naive T cells showed higher observed beta diversity.

Trimming took off 5 bases at V and 8 bases at J, with 12 bases between the two ends. Germline CDR1 reads SGHAT; CDR2 reads FQNNGV. The CDR3 has 12 amino acids. This clonotype was recorded many times. The antigen is unknown. Samples each had at least 5.5 micrograms of total RNA extracted. PCR was performed a second time for about 6 to 12 cycles using a sample-barcoded 5' primer and a J-beta primer mix. Every sample gave at least 2.5 million paired-end reads containing CDR3. One entry per CDR3 protein, called by TCRdb with MiXCR from the 5' RACE reads. The sample consists of 700,000 or so distinct CDR3 sequences, over 40% of them appearing once.

The V gene is TRBV11-2, the J gene TRBJ1-1; D might be TRBD1 (6 bases). The receptor comes from a man older than 75 in good health. Sequencing was carried out using blood. CDR3 protein: CASSKGTTEAFF. CDR3 nucleotide sequence: TGTGCCAGCAGCAAGGGGACAACCGAAGCTTTCTTT.